These T cell receptor beta chains were read from a single sample in a study of shared clonotypes between healthy human individuals. Repertoires were generated with immunoSEQ multiplex PCR, while TCRdb's copy carries only in-frame clones and drops some. This table has about 2 million clones, approximately 95% appearing once. Sequenced material: naive CD8+ T cells sorted from blood. These receptor sequences come from a young man in good health. The CDR3 runs from the conserved cysteine through the conserved F or W. Fields, in order: D gene, J gene, clone size, CDR3 length, V gene, CDR3 protein, CDR3 DNA. D genes are given only for firm matches. Some rows have no size entry. The others give once, few or many, or a class for an expanded clone.

TRBD2	TRBJ2-3	NA	15	TRBV13	CASRQTSGRTDTQYF	TGTGCCAGCAGGCAGACTAGCGGGAGAACAGATACGCAGTATTTT
NA	TRBJ2-7	NA	14	TRBV11-2	CASSSPRGQYEQYF	TGTGCCAGCAGCTCCCCCAGGGGTCAATACGAGCAGTACTTC
NA	TRBJ1-2	NA	14	TRBV29-1	CSAPALGEDYGYTF	TGCAGCGCCCCGGCGCTCGGAGAGGACTATGGCTACACCTTC
NA	TRBJ1-2	NA	14	TRBV4-1	CASSQDRAGYGYTF	TGCGCCAGCAGCCAAGATCGGGCAGGGTATGGCTACACCTTC
NA	TRBJ1-1	NA	15	TRBV19	CASRGDRGSHTEAFF	TGTGCCAGTAGGGGGGACCGCGGCTCTCACACTGAAGCTTTCTTT
NA	TRBJ2-1	once	14	TRBV9	CASSGRGTYNEQFF	TGTGCCAGCAGCGGGAGGGGCACCTACAATGAGCAGTTCTTC
NA	TRBJ1-3	NA	14	TRBV13	CASSPTGVGNTIYF	TGTGCCAGCAGCCCGACAGGAGTTGGAAACACCATATATTTT
NA	TRBJ2-7	NA	16	TRBV27	CASTQLSPQAPYEQYF	TGTGCCAGCACCCAACTCTCTCCTCAGGCCCCCTACGAGCAGTACTTC
NA	TRBJ2-4	NA	13	TRBV27	CASSPGPANIQYF	TGTGCCAGCAGTCCAGGTCCCGCCAACATTCAGTACTTC
NA	TRBJ1-2	NA	14	TRBV4-1	CASSQVRDRYGYTF	TGCGCCAGCAGCCAAGTTCGGGATAGGTATGGCTACACCTTC
TRBD1	TRBJ2-7	NA	15	TRBV11-3	CASSLGQGLEYEQYF	TGTGCCAGCAGCTTAGGACAGGGGCTTGAGTACGAGCAGTACTTC
NA	TRBJ2-5	NA	13	TRBV5-6	CASSPPDQETQYF	TGTGCCAGCAGCCCCCCCGACCAAGAGACCCAGTACTTC
NA	TRBJ1-1	few	13	TRBV19	CASSTQGHLEAFF	TGTGCCAGTAGTACCCAGGGGCACCTTGAAGCTTTCTTT
NA	TRBJ2-7	NA	14	TRBV4-1	CASSQALPEREQYF	TGCGCCAGCAGCCAAGCGTTGCCGGAAAGGGAGCAGTACTTC
NA	TRBJ2-7	NA	11	TRBV10-3	CAISDRQEQYF	TGTGCCATCAGTGACCGGCAAGAGCAGTACTTC
NA	TRBJ2-2	NA	15	TRBV25-1	CASSDPGRIAGELFF	TGTGCCAGCAGTGACCCTGGACGGATAGCCGGGGAGCTGTTTTTT
NA	TRBJ2-3	NA	16	TRBV13	CASSRRGGPSTDTQYF	TGTGCCAGCAGCAGACGCGGGGGCCCTAGCACAGATACGCAGTATTTT
NA	TRBJ2-7	NA	15	TRBV5-8	CASSPAPLSSYEQYF	TGTGCCAGCAGCCCGGCCCCGTTGAGCTCCTACGAGCAGTACTTC
TRBD2	TRBJ2-1	NA	14	TRBV27	CASSYSGGNNEQFF	TGTGCCAGCAGCTATAGCGGGGGGAACAATGAGCAGTTCTTC
NA	TRBJ2-7	NA	15	TRBV5-5	CASSLIRGAAYEQYF	TGTGCCAGCAGCTTGATACGGGGGGCTGCCTACGAGCAGTACTTC
NA	TRBJ2-7	NA	15	TRBV7-9	CASSSGTLGSYEQYF	TGTGCCAGCAGTTCCGGGACCCTGGGATCCTACGAGCAGTACTTC
TRBD1	TRBJ1-2	NA	16	TRBV28	CASSFPSDRGEGSYTF	TGTGCCAGCAGTTTCCCCTCGGACAGGGGAGAAGGAAGCTACACCTTC